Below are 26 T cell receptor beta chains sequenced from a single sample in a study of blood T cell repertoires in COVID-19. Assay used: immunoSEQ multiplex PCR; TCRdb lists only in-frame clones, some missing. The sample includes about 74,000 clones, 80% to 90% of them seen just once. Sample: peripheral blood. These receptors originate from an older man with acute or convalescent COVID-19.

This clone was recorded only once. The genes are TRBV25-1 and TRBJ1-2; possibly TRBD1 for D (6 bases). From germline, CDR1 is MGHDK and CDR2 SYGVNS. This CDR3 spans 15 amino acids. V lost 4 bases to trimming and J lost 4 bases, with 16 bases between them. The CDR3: CASSGNSGETYGYTF. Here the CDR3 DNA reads TGTGCCAGCAGTGGGAACTCAGGGGAGACCTATGGCTACACCTTC.

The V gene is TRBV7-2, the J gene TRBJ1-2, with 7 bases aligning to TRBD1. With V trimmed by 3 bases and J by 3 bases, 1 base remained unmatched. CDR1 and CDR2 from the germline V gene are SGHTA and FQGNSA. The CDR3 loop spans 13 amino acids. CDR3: CASSFGTDYGYTF. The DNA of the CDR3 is TGTGCCAGCAGCTTCGGGACAGACTATGGCTACACCTTC.

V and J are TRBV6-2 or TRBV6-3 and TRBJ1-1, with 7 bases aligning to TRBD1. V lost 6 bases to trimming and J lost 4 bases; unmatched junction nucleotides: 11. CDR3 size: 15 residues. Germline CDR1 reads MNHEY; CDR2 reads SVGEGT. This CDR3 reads CASRPSTGAGTEAFF. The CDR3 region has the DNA TGTGCCAGCAGACCTAGCACAGGGGCGGGCACTGAAGCTTTCTTT.

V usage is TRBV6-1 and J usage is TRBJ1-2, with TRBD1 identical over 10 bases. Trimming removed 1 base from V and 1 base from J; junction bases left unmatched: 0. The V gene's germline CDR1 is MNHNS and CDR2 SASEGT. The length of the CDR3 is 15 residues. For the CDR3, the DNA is TGTGCCAGCAGTGAAGGGACAGGGGGTAACTATGGCTACACCTTC. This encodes CASSEGTGGNYGYTF.

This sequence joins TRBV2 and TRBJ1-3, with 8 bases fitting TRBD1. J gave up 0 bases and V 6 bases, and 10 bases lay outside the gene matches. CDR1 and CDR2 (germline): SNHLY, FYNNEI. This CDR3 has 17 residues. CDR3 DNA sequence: TGTGCCAGCAGAAAAGGTCGGACAGGGAGCTCTGGAAACACCATATATTTT. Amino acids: CASRKGRTGSSGNTIYF.

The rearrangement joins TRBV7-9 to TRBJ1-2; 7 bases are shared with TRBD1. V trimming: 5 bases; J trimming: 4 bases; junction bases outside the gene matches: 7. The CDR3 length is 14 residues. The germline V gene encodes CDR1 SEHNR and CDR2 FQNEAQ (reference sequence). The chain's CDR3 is CASSPGDSPYGYTF. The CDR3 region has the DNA TGTGCCAGCAGCCCAGGGGACAGTCCCTATGGCTACACCTTC.

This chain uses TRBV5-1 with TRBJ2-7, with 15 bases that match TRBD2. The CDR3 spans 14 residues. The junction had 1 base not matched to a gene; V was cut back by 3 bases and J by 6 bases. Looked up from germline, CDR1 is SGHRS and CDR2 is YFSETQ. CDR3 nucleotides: TGCGCCAGCAGCTCGGGACTAGCGGGGGGCGAGCAGTACTTC. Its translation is CASSSGLAGGEQYF.

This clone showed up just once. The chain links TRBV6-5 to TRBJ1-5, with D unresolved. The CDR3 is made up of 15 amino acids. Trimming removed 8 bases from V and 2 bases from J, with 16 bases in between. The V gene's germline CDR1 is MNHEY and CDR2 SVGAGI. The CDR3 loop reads CASAKTGEGNQPQHF. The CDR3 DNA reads TGTGCCAGCGCTAAGACCGGGGAGGGCAATCAGCCCCAGCATTTT.

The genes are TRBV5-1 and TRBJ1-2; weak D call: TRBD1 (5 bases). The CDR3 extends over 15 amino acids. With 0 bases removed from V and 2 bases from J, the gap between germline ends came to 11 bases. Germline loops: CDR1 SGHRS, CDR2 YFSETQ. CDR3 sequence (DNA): TGCGCCAGCAGCTTGGCCCTGGAGGGGAACTATGGCTACACCTTC. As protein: CASSLALEGNYGYTF.

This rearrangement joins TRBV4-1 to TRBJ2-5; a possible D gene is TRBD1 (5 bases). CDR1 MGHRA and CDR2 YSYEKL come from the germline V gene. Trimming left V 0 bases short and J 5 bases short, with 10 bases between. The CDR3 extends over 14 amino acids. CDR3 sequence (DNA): TGCGCCAGCAGCCAAGAACCGACAGCTGAGACCCAGTACTTC. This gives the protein CASSQEPTAETQYF.

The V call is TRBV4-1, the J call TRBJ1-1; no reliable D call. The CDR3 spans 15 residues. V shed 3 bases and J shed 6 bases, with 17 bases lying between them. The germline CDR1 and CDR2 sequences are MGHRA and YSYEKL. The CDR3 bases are TGCGCCAGCAGCCAGGATGGCAGGCCTTCGGCTGAAGCTTTCTTT. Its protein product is CASSQDGRPSAEAFF.

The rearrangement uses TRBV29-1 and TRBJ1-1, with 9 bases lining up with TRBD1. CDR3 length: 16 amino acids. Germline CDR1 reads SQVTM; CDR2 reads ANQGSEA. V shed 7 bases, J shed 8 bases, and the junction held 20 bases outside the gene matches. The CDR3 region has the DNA TGCAGCGCCCACATTAGTCCCGGGACAGGGAGTGTAGAAGCTTTCTTT. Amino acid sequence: CSAHISPGTGSVEAFF.

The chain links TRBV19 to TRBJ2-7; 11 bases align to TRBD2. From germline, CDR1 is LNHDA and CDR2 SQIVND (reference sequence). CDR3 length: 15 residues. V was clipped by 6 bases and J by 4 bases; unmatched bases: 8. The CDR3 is CASSTLAGEGYEQYF. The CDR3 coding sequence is TGTGCCAGTAGCACACTAGCGGGAGAAGGGTACGAGCAGTACTTC.

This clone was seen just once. The CDR3 nucleotides read TGTGCCAGCAGGAAAGGACAGGGAGAATCCGGGGAGCTGTTTTTT. It translates to CASRKGQGESGELFF. The chain joins TRBV14 to TRBJ2-2; 8 bases line up with TRBD1. The J segment lost 6 bases and the V segment lost 6 bases, leaving 9 bases of the junction unmatched. Germline V CDR1 and CDR2: SGHDN, FVKESK. The CDR3 has 15 amino acids. Looking up the rest from reference TRBV14 and TRBJ2-2 gives the full variable domain: EAGVTQFPSHSVIEKGQTVTLRCDPISGHDNLYWYRRVMGKEIKFLLHFVKESKQDESGMPNNRFLAERTGGTYSTLKVQPAELEDSGVYFCASRKGQGESGELFFGEGSRLTVL.

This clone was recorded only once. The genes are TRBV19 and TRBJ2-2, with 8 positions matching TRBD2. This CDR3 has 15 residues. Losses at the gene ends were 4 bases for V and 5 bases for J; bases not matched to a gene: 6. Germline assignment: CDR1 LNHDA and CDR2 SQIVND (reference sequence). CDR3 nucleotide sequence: TGTGCCAGTAGTACCCCCCGGGGGGGTACCGGGGAGCTGTTTTTT. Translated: CASSTPRGGTGELFF.

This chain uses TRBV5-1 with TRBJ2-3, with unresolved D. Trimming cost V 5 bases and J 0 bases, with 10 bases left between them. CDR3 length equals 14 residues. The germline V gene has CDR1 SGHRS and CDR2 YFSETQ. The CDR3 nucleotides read TGCGCCAGCAGGATGGCGGAGAGCACAGATACGCAGTATTTT. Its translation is CASRMAESTDTQYF.

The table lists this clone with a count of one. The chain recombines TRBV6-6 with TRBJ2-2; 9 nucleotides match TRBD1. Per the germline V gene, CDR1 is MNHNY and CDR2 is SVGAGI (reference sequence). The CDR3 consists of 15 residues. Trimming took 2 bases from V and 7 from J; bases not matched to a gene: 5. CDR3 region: CASSYPDRGRGELFF. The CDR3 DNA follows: TGTGCCAGCAGTTACCCGGACAGGGGTCGCGGGGAGCTGTTTTTT.

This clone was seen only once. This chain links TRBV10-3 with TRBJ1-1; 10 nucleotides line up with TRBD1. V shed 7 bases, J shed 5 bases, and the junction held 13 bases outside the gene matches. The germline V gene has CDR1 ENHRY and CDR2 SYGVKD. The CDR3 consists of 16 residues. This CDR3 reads CAINQDRGTIPTEAFF. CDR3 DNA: TGTGCCATCAATCAGGACAGGGGGACAATTCCTACTGAAGCTTTCTTT.

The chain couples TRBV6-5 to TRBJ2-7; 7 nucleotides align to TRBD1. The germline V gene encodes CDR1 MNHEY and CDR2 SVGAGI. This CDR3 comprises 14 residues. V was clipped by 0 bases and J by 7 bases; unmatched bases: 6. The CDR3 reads CASSYSGGSGEQYF. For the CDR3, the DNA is TGTGCCAGCAGTTACTCAGGGGGCTCGGGGGAGCAGTACTTC.

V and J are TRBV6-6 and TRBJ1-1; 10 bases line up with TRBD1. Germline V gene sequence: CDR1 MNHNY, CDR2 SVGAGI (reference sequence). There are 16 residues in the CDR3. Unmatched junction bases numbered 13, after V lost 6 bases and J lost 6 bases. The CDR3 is CASSPARGQGIPEAFF. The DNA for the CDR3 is TGTGCCAGCAGCCCGGCCCGGGGACAGGGGATACCTGAAGCTTTCTTT.

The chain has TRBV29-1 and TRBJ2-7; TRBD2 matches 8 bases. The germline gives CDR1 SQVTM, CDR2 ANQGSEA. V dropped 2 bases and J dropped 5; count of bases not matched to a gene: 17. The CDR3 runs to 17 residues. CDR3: CSVESPPGGGRSHEQYF. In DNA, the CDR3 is TGCAGCGTTGAATCCCCCCCCGGCGGCGGGAGGTCCCACGAGCAGTACTTC.

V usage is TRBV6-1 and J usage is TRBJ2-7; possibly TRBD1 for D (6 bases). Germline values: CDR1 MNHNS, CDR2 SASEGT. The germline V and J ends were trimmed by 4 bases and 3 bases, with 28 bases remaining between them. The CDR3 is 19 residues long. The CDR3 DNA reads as TGTGCCAGCAGTGGCCCGACCGGGACAAAGAATGTGGGGTTCTACGAGCAGTACTTC. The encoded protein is CASSGPTGTKNVGFYEQYF.

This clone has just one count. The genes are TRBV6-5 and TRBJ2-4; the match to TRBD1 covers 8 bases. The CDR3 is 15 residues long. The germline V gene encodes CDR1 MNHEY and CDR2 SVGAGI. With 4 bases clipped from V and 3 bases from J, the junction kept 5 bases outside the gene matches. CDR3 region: CASSFRGLDKNIQYF. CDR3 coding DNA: TGTGCCAGCAGTTTCAGGGGGCTAGACAAAAACATTCAGTACTTC.

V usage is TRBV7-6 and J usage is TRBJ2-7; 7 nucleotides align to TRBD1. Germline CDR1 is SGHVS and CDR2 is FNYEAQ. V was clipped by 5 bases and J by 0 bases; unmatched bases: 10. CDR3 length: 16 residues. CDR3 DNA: TGTGCCAGCAGCCCCCAGACAGGGCTGAGCTCCTACGAGCAGTACTTC. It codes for CASSPQTGLSSYEQYF.

The CDR3 is CASRSLAGGPGELFF. DNA of the CDR3: TGTGCCAGTAGATCTCTAGCGGGGGGGCCCGGGGAGCTGTTTTTT. The V gene is TRBV19, the J gene TRBJ2-2; 12 positions agree with TRBD2. This CDR3 region has 15 residues. The V and J ends lost 6 bases and 6 bases, in that order; junction bases with no gene match: 5. Germline-derived CDR1 and CDR2 are LNHDA and SQIVND (reference sequence). Full variable domain (outside the CDR3, taken from reference TRBV19 and TRBJ2-2): DGGITQSPKYLFRKEGQNVTLSCEQNLNHDAMYWYRQDPGQGLRLIYYSQIVNDFQKGDIAEGYSVSREKKESFPLTVTSAQKNPTAFYLCASRSLAGGPGELFFGEGSRLTVL.

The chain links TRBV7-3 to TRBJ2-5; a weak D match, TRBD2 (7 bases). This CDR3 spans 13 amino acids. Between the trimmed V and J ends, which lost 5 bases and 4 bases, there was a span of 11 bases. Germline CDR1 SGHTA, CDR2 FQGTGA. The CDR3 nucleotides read TGTGCCAGCAGCCGGGGGGCAGTAGAGACCCAGTACTTC. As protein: CASSRGAVETQYF.